This TCR beta chain was recorded in a study of CD8+ T cells in alopecia areata. Broader study findings: Sequence data from scalp samples additionally include resident alphabeta T cells of normal skin. Especially in alopecia totalis/universalis, lesional scalp showed greater clonality than normal scalp did.

Trimming removed 1 base at V and 4 bases at J, with 17 bases between. CDR1 and CDR2 (germline): GTSNPN, SVGIG (reference sequence). The CDR3 runs 16 residues. Remarks on this clone: The target antigen is unknown.

Both peripheral blood and punch biopsies of lesional scalp skin were obtained from patients who had alopecia areata. Isolation of CD4+ and CD8+ T cells from PBMCs was achieved by sorting. Reverse transcribed after extraction, RNA yielded cDNA as the sequencing template. The table came from immunoSEQ multiplex PCR; TCRdb's copy has only in-frame clones and leaves some out. The profile shows approximately 82,000 clones, roughly 50% of them singletons. Sequenced sample: NKG2D-high CD8+ T cells sorted from blood. The receptor comes from a human donor with alopecia areata. The rearrangement links TRBV30 to TRBJ2-1; D is ambiguous. The CDR3 sequence: CAWSEQVTRLYNEQFF. CDR3 coding DNA: TGTGCCTGGAGTGAGCAGGTTACCAGACTGTACAATGAGCAGTTCTTC.